Each of the 31 T cell receptor beta chains below was sequenced from the same sample in a study of post-analysis software for immune sequencing data. Findings of the study overall: TRBV5-6, TRBV5-1 and TRBV20-1 belonged to a set of roughly 5 TRBV segments that were more frequent in patients than controls.

Researchers reported that TCR beta cDNA libraries carried unique molecular identifiers. TCRdb processed the PCR reads anew with MiXCR; each CDR3 protein has one entry. The sample lists 450,000 to 650,000 distinct CDR3 sequences; 44% were seen once. No antigen is known for these receptors. The specimen sequenced was blood. The receptors were sampled from a girl under 18 with multiple sclerosis.

The chain joins TRBV10-3 to TRBJ1-4; TRBD1 agrees at 7 bases. The CDR3 totals 15 residues. Trimming cost V 3 bases and J 7 bases; bases outside gene matches: 8. Germline CDR1 reads ENHRY; CDR2 reads SYGVKD. This CDR3 reads CAISDPDRAGEKLFF. CDR3 sequence (DNA): TGTGCCATCAGTGACCCAGACAGGGCGGGTGAAAAACTGTTTTTT.

The chain joins TRBV12-3 or TRBV12-4 to TRBJ2-3, with TRBD1 identical over 7 bases. J gave up 4 bases and V 5 bases, and 9 bases lay outside the gene matches. This CDR3 is built from 15 residues. DNA of the CDR3: TGTGCCAGCAGTCTTACAGGGGTGGTGGCAGATACGCAGTATTTT. The encoded protein is CASSLTGVVADTQYF.

V usage is TRBV20-1 and J usage is TRBJ1-2; 7 bases map to TRBD1. This CDR3 has 16 residues. V trimming: 6 bases; J trimming: 2 bases; junction bases outside the gene matches: 15. Germline CDR1 DFQATT, CDR2 SNEGSKA (reference sequence). CDR3 DNA sequence: TGCAGTGCCATAACAGGGGCGCGTGTTGTAAACTATGGCTACACCTTC. Its translation: CSAITGARVVNYGYTF.

V usage is TRBV12-3 or TRBV12-4 and J usage is TRBJ1-1, with D tentatively TRBD1 (6 bases). The CDR3 runs 14 residues. Trimming took 6 bases from V and 6 from J, leaving 17 bases between them. The CDR3 region has the DNA TGTGCCAGCAGCCCGGGACACCAGAGTGCTGAAGCTTTCTTT. Its protein is CASSPGHQSAEAFF.

This clonotype came up a few times. One junction end does not reproduce the germline sequence, and a read error may be involved. The V gene is TRBV12-3 or TRBV12-4, the J gene TRBJ2-5; 8 bases agree with TRBD1. The CDR3 extends over 13 amino acids. This chain's CDR3 is CASRGQGQQTQYF. CDR3 coding DNA: TGTGCCAGCCGTGGACAGGGCCAACAGACCCAGTACTTC.

This chain links TRBV20-1 with TRBJ2-1; 10 nucleotides match TRBD1. This CDR3 spans 13 amino acids. Trimming removed 6 bases from V and 8 bases from J; junction bases left unmatched: 7. Per germline, CDR1 DFQATT and CDR2 SNEGSKA (reference sequence). This chain's CDR3 is CSAPGQGIDEQFF. The CDR3 region has the DNA TGCAGTGCCCCGGGACAGGGGATTGATGAGCAGTTCTTC.

The chain has TRBV9 and TRBJ2-1; 10 bases match TRBD2. The CDR3 consists of 15 residues. V dropped 0 bases and J dropped 8; count of bases not matched to a gene: 5. The germline CDR1 and CDR2 sequences are SGDLS and YYNGEE. Here the CDR3 reads CASSVGAGGPDEQFF. Here the CDR3 DNA reads TGTGCCAGCAGCGTAGGAGCGGGGGGGCCCGATGAGCAGTTCTTC.

There are a few counts of this clonotype. The V gene is TRBV9, the J gene TRBJ2-1; a possible D gene is TRBD1 (5 bases). This CDR3 is built from 13 residues. Germline V lookup: CDR1 SGDLS, CDR2 YYNGEE. Trimming cost V 1 base and J 8 bases, with 10 bases left between them. In nucleotides, the CDR3 is TGTGCCAGCAGCGTACAGGGCAGCGATGAGCAGTTCTTC. It encodes CASSVQGSDEQFF. Filled out from reference TRBV9 and TRBJ2-1, the complete variable domain reads DSGVTQTPKHLITATGQRVTLRCSPRSGDLSVYWYQQSLDQGLQFLIQYYNGEERAKGNILERFSAQQFPDLHSELNLSSLELGDSALYFCASSVQGSDEQFFGPGTRLTVL.

This clonotype was picked up a small number of times. V usage is TRBV2 and J usage is TRBJ2-6; D gene unclear. CDR1 and CDR2 (germline): SNHLY, FYNNEI. The CDR3 is made up of 15 amino acids. Trimming shortened V by 3 bases and J by 2 bases, and 8 bases separated the two germline ends. CDR3 protein: CASSDIRAGANVLTF. The DNA for the CDR3 is TGTGCCAGCAGTGACATCCGGGCTGGGGCCAACGTCCTGACTTTC.

The rearrangement joins TRBV5-4 to TRBJ2-7; TRBD1 might be the D (6 bases). Trimming stripped 5 bases from V and 2 bases from J, with 14 bases between. The germline CDR1 and CDR2 sequences are SGHNT and YYREEE (reference sequence). This CDR3 spans 14 amino acids. The DNA of the CDR3 is TGTGCCAGCAGTCGCCGGGACAATACCTACGAGCAGTACTTC. Protein sequence: CASSRRDNTYEQYF. Full variable domain (outside the CDR3, taken from reference TRBV5-4 and TRBJ2-7): ETGVTQSPTHLIKTRGQQVTLRCSSQSGHNTVSWYQQALGQGPQFIFQYYREEENGRGNFPPRFSGLQFPNYSSELNVNALELDDSALYLCASSRRDNTYEQYFGPGTRLTVT.

V usage is TRBV29-1 and J usage is TRBJ1-2; 10 positions match TRBD1. This CDR3 has 14 residues. Germline V CDR1 and CDR2: SQVTM, ANQGSEA. Losses at the gene ends were 7 bases for V and 2 bases for J; bases not matched to a gene: 7. Here the CDR3 reads CSAGDRGANYGYTF. The CDR3 bases are TGCAGCGCCGGGGACAGGGGAGCCAACTATGGCTACACCTTC.

The chain carries TRBV2 and TRBJ1-2; 8 bases are a match to TRBD1. This CDR3 is built from 15 residues. Germline loops: CDR1 SNHLY, CDR2 FYNNEI. V dropped 6 bases and J dropped 0; count of bases not matched to a gene: 6. In nucleotides, the CDR3 is TGTGCCAGCAGCCATCGGGACAGGACTAACTATGGCTACACCTTC. It specifies CASSHRDRTNYGYTF.

The J gene is TRBJ1-2, the V gene TRBV6-6, with TRBD1 as a possible D gene (5 bases). The germline CDR1 and CDR2 sequences are MNHNY and SVGAGI (reference sequence). V lost 6 bases and J lost 8, with 25 bases in between. The CDR3 is 16 residues long. For the CDR3, the DNA is TGTGCCAGCAGCCATTACAGGTCAGGCGCACGAGAAGGCTACACCTTC. Its protein is CASSHYRSGAREGYTF.

The chain has TRBV4-1 and TRBJ1-1; D not resolved. The germline V gene encodes CDR1 MGHRA and CDR2 YSYEKL. V lost 8 bases and J lost 6, with 19 bases in between. This CDR3 has 14 amino acids. The CDR3 loop is CASARSTWEPEAFF. DNA for the CDR3: TGCGCCAGCGCTCGTTCCACTTGGGAGCCTGAAGCTTTCTTT.

The CDR3 is CASSLMGADTQYF. The CDR3 region has the DNA TGTGCCAGCAGTTTAATGGGAGCAGATACGCAGTATTTT. This chain joins TRBV12-3 or TRBV12-4 and TRBJ2-3, with D tentatively TRBD2 (5 bases). The ends were cut back, 2 bases at V and 4 bases at J, with 7 bases in the middle. The CDR3 is 13 amino acids.

The rearrangement links TRBV5-6 to TRBJ2-3; D not resolved. Trimming cost V 6 bases and J 2 bases, with 19 bases left between them. This CDR3 has 16 residues. CDR1 and CDR2 from the germline V gene are SGHDT and YYEEEE. CDR3 loop: CASTMPQPPFTDTQYF. CDR3 nucleotide sequence: TGTGCCAGCACCATGCCCCAACCGCCATTCACAGATACGCAGTATTTT.

This clonotype came up a few times. DNA for the CDR3: TGTGCCAGCAGACTCGACACCTCCTACGAGCAGTACTTC. Protein sequence: CASRLDTSYEQYF. The rearrangement links TRBV12-3 or TRBV12-4 to TRBJ2-7; D remains unclear. Trimming pared 6 bases from V and 0 bases from J, leaving 9 bases between. The CDR3 runs 13 residues.

CDR3 in amino acids: CASSKRWDRGNSPLHF. The CDR3 DNA follows: TGTGCCAGCAGTAAACGATGGGACAGGGGAAATTCACCCCTCCACTTT. The V call is TRBV6-5, the J call TRBJ1-6; 10 nucleotides align to TRBD1. The CDR3 is 16 amino acids. Losses at the gene ends were 5 bases for V and 7 bases for J; bases not matched to a gene: 8. The V gene's germline CDR1 is MNHEY and CDR2 SVGAGI.

This clonotype has more than one count but fewer than ten. V usage is TRBV6-1 and J usage is TRBJ2-3; D remains ambiguous. CDR3 length equals 13 residues. The V and J ends lost 7 bases and 5 bases respectively, with 13 bases between them. Germline V gene sequence: CDR1 MNHNS, CDR2 SASEGT. The CDR3 DNA sequence: TGTGCCAGCATTCTCGGAAGCCGAGATACGCAGTATTTT. This codes for CASILGSRDTQYF.

The chain combines TRBV12-3 or TRBV12-4 with TRBJ2-4; TRBD1 might be the D (6 bases). The end of the DNA is better explained by TRBJ2-7, so the J call may be wrong. The CDR3 has 16 amino acids. The CDR3 region is CASSQTGTNSHYEQYF. The CDR3 DNA follows: TGTGCCAGCAGTCAGACGGGGACAAACTCTCACTACGAGCAGTACTTC.

In this sample, this clonotype turned up a few times. The V and J genes are TRBV20-1 and TRBJ2-5, with a weak D call TRBD2 (6 bases). The CDR3 consists of 14 residues. Per germline, CDR1 DFQATT and CDR2 SNEGSKA (reference sequence). V dropped 0 bases and J dropped 11 bases, with 19 bases sitting between them. CDR3 loop: CSARDEAGTLGQYF. CDR3 nucleotides: TGCAGTGCTAGAGATGAGGCTGGGACTCTCGGGCAGTACTTC.

The rearrangement uses TRBV10-3 and TRBJ2-5, with no clear D. V dropped 6 bases and J dropped 3 bases, with 11 bases sitting between them. Looked up from germline, CDR1 is ENHRY and CDR2 is SYGVKD. The CDR3 length is 13 residues. The CDR3 is CAISPRREETQYF. The DNA of the CDR3 is TGTGCCATCAGCCCTAGAAGAGAAGAGACCCAGTACTTC.

This chain uses TRBV7-6 with TRBJ1-4; D is ambiguous. V shed 5 bases and J shed 8 bases, with 27 bases lying between them. The germline gives CDR1 SGHVS, CDR2 FNYEAQ. The CDR3 is 18 amino acids. The CDR3 sequence is CASSPSLKVKVKEEKLFF. CDR3 sequence (DNA): TGTGCCAGCAGCCCATCCTTGAAAGTTAAGGTCAAAGAGGAAAAACTGTTTTTT.

The chain uses TRBV20-1 and TRBJ2-3; no reliable D call. Between the trimmed V and J ends, which lost 6 bases and 0 bases, there was a span of 13 bases. This CDR3 spans 14 amino acids. CDR1 DFQATT and CDR2 SNEGSKA come from the germline V gene (reference sequence). The CDR3 nucleotides read TGCAGTGCCCCTGGCCCCCTTAGCACAGATACGCAGTATTTT. The encoded protein is CSAPGPLSTDTQYF.

This clonotype was seen a few times. The rearrangement links TRBV12-3 or TRBV12-4 to TRBJ2-7; 7 nucleotides agree with TRBD1. V was clipped by 6 bases and J by 9 bases; unmatched bases: 8. CDR3 length: 12 residues. CDR3 sequence: CASSTGARGQYF. The DNA of the CDR3 is TGTGCCAGCAGCACAGGGGCCAGGGGGCAGTACTTC.

The chain combines TRBV12-3 or TRBV12-4 with TRBJ2-1, with D possibly matching TRBD1 (5 bases). There are 14 residues in the CDR3. The ends were cut back, 8 bases at V and 9 bases at J, with 20 bases in the middle. The CDR3 loop is CASAPGPGYGEQFF. The CDR3 DNA reads as TGTGCCAGCGCCCCGGGCCCAGGGTACGGTGAGCAGTTCTTC.

This rearrangement joins TRBV2 to TRBJ2-5, with D unresolved. The CDR3 contains 13 residues. V was clipped by 3 bases and J by 5 bases, with 10 bases between them. Germline-derived CDR1 and CDR2 are SNHLY and FYNNEI. The CDR3 DNA follows: TGTGCCAGCAGTGACCGGCTGGGCGAGACCCAGTACTTC. Translated: CASSDRLGETQYF.

This clonotype was observed a handful of times. The chain joins TRBV7-9 to TRBJ2-3; D is unresolved. Germline V gene sequence: CDR1 SEHNR, CDR2 FQNEAQ (reference sequence). The CDR3 covers 15 residues. V lost 5 bases, J lost 2 bases, and 14 bases lay in between. CDR3 region: CASSRPISDTDTQYF. Written as DNA, the CDR3 is TGTGCCAGCAGCCGACCCATCAGCGACACAGATACGCAGTATTTT.

V is TRBV4-2 and J is TRBJ2-6, with 10 positions matching TRBD2. CDR1 is LGHNA and CDR2 is YNFKEQ in the germline V gene. The V gene end was trimmed by 1 base and the J gene end by 3 bases; junction bases not matched to a gene: 6. The CDR3 loop spans 18 amino acids. The CDR3 coding sequence is TGTGCCAGCAGCCAAGGAGGGACTAGCGTCGATGGGGCCAACGTCCTGACTTTC. It is translated as CASSQGGTSVDGANVLTF.

The rearrangement uses TRBV30 and TRBJ2-3, with 8 bases identical to TRBD1. The CDR3 runs to 16 residues. J was trimmed by 4 bases and V by 3 bases; bases with no gene match: 12. Per germline, CDR1 GTSNPN and CDR2 SVGIG (reference sequence). This CDR3 reads CAWRGQGQGRSDTQYF. In DNA form, the CDR3 reads TGTGCCTGGAGGGGTCAAGGACAGGGCCGGTCAGATACGCAGTATTTT.

Only a few counts were recorded for this clonotype. This chain uses TRBV7-9 with TRBJ2-1; 7 bases fit TRBD2. Germline values: CDR1 SEHNR, CDR2 FQNEAQ (reference sequence). Losses at the gene ends were 5 bases for V and 4 bases for J; bases not matched to a gene: 11. The CDR3 loop spans 16 amino acids. The CDR3 here is CASSQSLAIRYNEQFF. The CDR3 region has the DNA TGTGCCAGCAGCCAATCACTAGCGATTAGATACAATGAGCAGTTCTTC.